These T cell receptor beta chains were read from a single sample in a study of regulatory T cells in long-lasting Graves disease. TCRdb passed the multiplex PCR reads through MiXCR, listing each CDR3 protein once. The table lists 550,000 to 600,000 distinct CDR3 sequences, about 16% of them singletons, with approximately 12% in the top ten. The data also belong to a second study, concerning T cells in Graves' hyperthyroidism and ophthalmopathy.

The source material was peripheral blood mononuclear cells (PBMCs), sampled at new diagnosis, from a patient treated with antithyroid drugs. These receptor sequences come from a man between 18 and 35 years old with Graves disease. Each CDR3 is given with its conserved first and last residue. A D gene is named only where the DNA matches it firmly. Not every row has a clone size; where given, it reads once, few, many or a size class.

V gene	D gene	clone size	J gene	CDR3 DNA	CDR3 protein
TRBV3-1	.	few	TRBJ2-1	TGTGCCAGCAGCCGATTAATGTTGGGGAGCTCCTACAATGAGCAGTTCTTC	CASSRLMLGSSYNEQFF
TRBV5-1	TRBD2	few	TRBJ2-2	TGCGCCAGCAGCTTGGTGCCGGGAGGAAGAACCGGGGAGCTGTTTTTT	CASSLVPGGRTGELFF
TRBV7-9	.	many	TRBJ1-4	TGTGCCAGCAGCCCAGTAGGGACAAATAATGAAAAACTGTTTTTT	CASSPVGTNNEKLFF
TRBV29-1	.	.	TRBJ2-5	TGCAGCGTTGAGGGAAAAGTACGAGAGACCCAGTACTTC	CSVEGKVRETQYF
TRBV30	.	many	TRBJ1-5	TGTGCCTGGAGTGTTGGGTCCAATCAGCCCCAGCATTTT	CAWSVGSNQPQHF
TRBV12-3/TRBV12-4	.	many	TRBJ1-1	TGTGCCAGCAGAGGGAGGACCCACACTGAAGCTTTCTTT	CASRGRTHTEAFF
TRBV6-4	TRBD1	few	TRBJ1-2	TGTGCCAGCAGGAGTAAGATGACAGGGGATGGCTACACCTTC	CASRSKMTGDGYTF
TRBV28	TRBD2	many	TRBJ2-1	TGTGCCAGCGCGCCGGGCGTTGGACTAGCGGGACTCAATGAGCAGTTCTTC	CASAPGVGLAGLNEQFF
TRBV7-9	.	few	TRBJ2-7	TGTGCCAGCAGCTTAGGGGTAGCAGATTACGAGCAGTACTTC	CASSLGVADYEQYF
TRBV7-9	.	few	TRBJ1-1	TGTGCCAGCAGCTTGGTTCTCCGGAACACTGAAGCTTTCTTT	CASSLVLRNTEAFF
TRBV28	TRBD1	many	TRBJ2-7	TGTGCCAGCACCCGGACAGGCTCAATCTACGAGCAGTACTTC	CASTRTGSIYEQYF
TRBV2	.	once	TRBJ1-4	TGTGCCAGCAGGTCGGCAGGGTTGTCTGAAAAACTGTTTTTT	CASRSAGLSEKLFF
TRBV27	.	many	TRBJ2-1	TGTGCCAGCAGCCCGGCCCCCGCCTCCAATGAGCAGTTCTTC	CASSPAPASNEQFF
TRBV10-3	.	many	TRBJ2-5	TGTGCCATCAGTGACGCAGGGAGAGAGACCCAGTACTTC	CAISDAGRETQYF
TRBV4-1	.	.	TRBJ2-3	TGCGCCAGCAGCCTCGGTTTCGGCACAGATACGCAGTATTTT	CASSLGFGTDTQYF
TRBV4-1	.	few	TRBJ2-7	TGCGCCAGCAGCCAAGATGGGGCTCGCCGCGGGACAGACTACGAGCAGTACTTC	CASSQDGARRGTDYEQYF
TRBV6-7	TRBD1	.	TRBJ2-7	TGTGCCAGCAGTACCGGGACAGGGGCGTCCTACGAGCAGTACTTC	CASSTGTGASYEQYF
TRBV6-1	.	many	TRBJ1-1	TGTGCCAGCAGTCCGTGGGGGGTGAACACTGAAGCTTTCTTT	CASSPWGVNTEAFF
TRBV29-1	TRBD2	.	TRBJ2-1	TGCAGCGTTGAAGGGGGGACTAGCGGGAGACTATCCTACAATGAGCAGTTCTTC	CSVEGGTSGRLSYNEQFF
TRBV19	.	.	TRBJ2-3	TGTGCCAGTAGTATCTATGTAGCCACAGATACGCAGTATTTT	CASSIYVATDTQYF
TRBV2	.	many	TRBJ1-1	TGTGCCAGCAGTGAGTCGGCAGTGAACACTGAAGCTTTCTTT	CASSESAVNTEAFF
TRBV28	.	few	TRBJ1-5	TGTGCCAGCAGTTTAAAAACGCAGCCCCAGCGTTTT	CASSLKTQPQRF
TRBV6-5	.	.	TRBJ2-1	TGTGCCAGCAGTTACTTTAGCGAGGAAAATGAGCAGTTCTTC	CASSYFSEENEQFF
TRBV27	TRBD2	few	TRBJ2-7	TGTGCCAGCAGTAGACTAGCGGAGAGCTCCTACGAGCAGTACTTC	CASSRLAESSYEQYF
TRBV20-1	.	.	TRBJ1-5	TGCAGTGCTAGACCAGGGAACGGCAATCAGCCCCAGCATTTT	CSARPGNGNQPQHF
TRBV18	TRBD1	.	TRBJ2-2	TGTGCCAGCTCACCAACAGGGGGCAACACCGGGGAGCTGTTTTTT	CASSPTGGNTGELFF
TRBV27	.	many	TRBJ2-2	TGTGCCAGCAGCCAACCGAACACCGGGGAGCTGTTTTTT	CASSQPNTGELFF
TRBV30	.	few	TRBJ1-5	TGTGCCTGGAGTCGTACAGGGTTACAGCCCCAGCATTTT	CAWSRTGLQPQHF
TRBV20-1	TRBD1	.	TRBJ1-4	TGCAGTGCCATGACAGGGATACGGACTAATGAAAAACTGTTTTTT	CSAMTGIRTNEKLFF
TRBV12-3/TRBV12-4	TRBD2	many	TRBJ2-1	TGTGCCAGCAGTTCAGTTAGCGGGAATGAGCAGTTCTTC	CASSSVSGNEQFF
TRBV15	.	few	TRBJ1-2	TGTGCCACCAGCTCGCTCGGACGTCCCAAAGCTAACTATGGCTACACCTTC	CATSSLGRPKANYGYTF
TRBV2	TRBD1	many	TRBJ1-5	TGTGCCAGCAGTGACGCCCCGGGACAGAGCTTATTCCAGCCCCAGCATTTT	CASSDAPGQSLFQPQHF
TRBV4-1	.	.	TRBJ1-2	TGCGCCAGCAGCCACGGGAGAAGGGGTGGCTACACCTTC	CASSHGRRGGYTF
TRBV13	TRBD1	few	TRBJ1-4	TGTGCCAGCAGCCCGACAGGGCTTCCCCTTATTTTT	CASSPTGLPLIF
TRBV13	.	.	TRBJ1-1	TGTGCCAGCAGCGACACCGGCACGAACACTGAAGCTTTCTTT	CASSDTGTNTEAFF
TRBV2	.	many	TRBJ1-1	TGTGCCAGCACCTCAGGGAATGAAGCTTTCTTT	CASTSGNEAFF
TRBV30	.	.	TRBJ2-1	TGTGCCTGGAGTGTCTCTGCGGGCCCTTACAATGAGCAGTTCTTC	CAWSVSAGPYNEQFF
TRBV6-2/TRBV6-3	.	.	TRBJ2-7	TGTGCCAGCAGTTACTCGACTCCGCAGCAAACCTACGAGCAGTACTTC	CASSYSTPQQTYEQYF
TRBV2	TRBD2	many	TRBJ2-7	TGTGCCAGCAGACAAACCGGGACTAGCGGGTCCGAGCAGTACTTC	CASRQTGTSGSEQYF
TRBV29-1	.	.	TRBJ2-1	TGCAGCGTTTGTAGAGGGTGGAGCTCCTACAATGAGCAGTTCTTC	CSVCRGWSSYNEQFF
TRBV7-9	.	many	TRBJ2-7	TGTGCCAGCAGAAGCCCGAGAGGGGCCCACTACGAGCAGTACTTC	CASRSPRGAHYEQYF
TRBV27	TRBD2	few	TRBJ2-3	TGTGCCAGCAGTTTATCGGGCCAGCGGGAGGTTCCAGATACGCAGTATTTT	CASSLSGQREVPDTQYF
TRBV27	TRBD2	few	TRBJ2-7	TGTGCCAGCAGCACAATAGCGGGAGTAGGCTACGAGCAGTACTTC	CASSTIAGVGYEQYF